In this sample, the clone carrying this T cell receptor (beta chain) turned up a few times. The target antigen is unknown. This entry is derived from a study of identical twins. It was template switching that added a universal primer site, and there were unique molecular identifiers on the cDNA. TCRdb called the 5' RACE reads again in MiXCR, with one record for every CDR3 protein. This sample has approximately 700,000 distinct CDR3 sequences; 5.5% to 6.5% occur once, and the top ten carry roughly 2%. Study findings and constraints: The presence of invariant MAIT and iNKT cells could partly confound analyses of zero-insertion sequences. Some out-of-frame alpha sequences were shared by twins, and these showed excess low generation probability. Cord blood beta clonotypes present at high abundance carried fewer insertions; no such pattern appeared in memory repertoires.

Sequences were obtained from naive T cells sorted from blood. The sequence came from a man aged 18 to 29 in good health.

The CDR3 region is CASSLWPETTGELFF. The DNA of the CDR3 is TGTGCCAGCAGTTTGTGGCCAGAAACCACCGGGGAGCTGTTTTTT. This sequence joins TRBV12-3 or TRBV12-4 and TRBJ2-2; D is unresolved. This CDR3 spans 15 amino acids. V dropped 3 bases and J dropped 4 bases, with 12 bases sitting between them.